This T cell receptor beta chain was observed in a study of cytomegalovirus exposure and HLA in healthy donors. The CDR3 covers 15 residues. V was trimmed by 0 bases and J by 1 base, leaving 7 bases between them. CDR1 and CDR2 from the germline V gene are SGHRS and YFSETQ. The PCR used 60 Vbeta and 13 Jbeta primers. Sequenced by immunoSEQ multiplex PCR; TCRdb stores in-frame clones only, minus some. The sample has 150,000 to 200,000 clones; 70% to 90% are singletons. The source of this sequence is a man aged 18 to 30 in good health and CMV-seropositive. The chain is built from TRBV5-1 and TRBJ2-2; D unresolved. Sequencing input: PBMCs. The CDR3 nucleotides are TGCGCCAGCAGCTTGGATCCAGTGAACACCGGGGAGCTGTTTTTT. Protein: CASSLDPVNTGELFF.